This TCR beta chain comes out of a study of shared T cell receptors in the human thymus. CDR1 KGHSH and CDR2 LQKENI come from the germline V gene. The CDR3 runs to 18 residues. Trimming took 3 bases from V and 2 from J; bases not matched to a gene: 14. Sequenced by immunoSEQ multiplex PCR; TCRdb stores in-frame clones only, minus some. The sample has hundreds of thousands of clones, roughly 88% seen once. A further study also used this sample, focusing on human thymus T cells. That work contributes: From resections taken during corrective heart surgery, the thymus tissue was obtained.

The source of this sequence is a girl less than two years old with a congenital heart defect. Sequencing input: thymocytes. This chain uses TRBV18 with TRBJ2-7, with TRBD1 identical over 9 bases. In DNA form, the CDR3 reads TGTGCCAGCTCACCTACCGCGGTATCCGGGACAGGGCCCTACGAGCAGTACTTC. It yields the protein CASSPTAVSGTGPYEQYF.